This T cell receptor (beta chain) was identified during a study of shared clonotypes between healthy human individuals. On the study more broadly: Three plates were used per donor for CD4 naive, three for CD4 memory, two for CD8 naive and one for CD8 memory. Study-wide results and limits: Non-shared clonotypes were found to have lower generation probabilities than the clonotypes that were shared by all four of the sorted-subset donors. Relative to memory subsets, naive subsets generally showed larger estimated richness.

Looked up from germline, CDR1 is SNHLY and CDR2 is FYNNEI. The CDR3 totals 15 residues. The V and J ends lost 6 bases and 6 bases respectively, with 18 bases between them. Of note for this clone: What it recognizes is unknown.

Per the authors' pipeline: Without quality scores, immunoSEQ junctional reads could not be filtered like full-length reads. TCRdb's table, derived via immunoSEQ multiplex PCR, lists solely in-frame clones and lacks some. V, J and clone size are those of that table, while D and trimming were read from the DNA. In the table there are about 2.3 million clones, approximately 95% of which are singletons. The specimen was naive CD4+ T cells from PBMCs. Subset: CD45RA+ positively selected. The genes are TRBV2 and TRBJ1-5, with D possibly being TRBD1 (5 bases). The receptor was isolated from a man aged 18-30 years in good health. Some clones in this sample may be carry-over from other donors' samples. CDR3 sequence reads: CASRATVLEGQPQHF. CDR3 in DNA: TGTGCCAGCAGGGCGACAGTCCTAGAGGGTCAGCCCCAGCATTTT.